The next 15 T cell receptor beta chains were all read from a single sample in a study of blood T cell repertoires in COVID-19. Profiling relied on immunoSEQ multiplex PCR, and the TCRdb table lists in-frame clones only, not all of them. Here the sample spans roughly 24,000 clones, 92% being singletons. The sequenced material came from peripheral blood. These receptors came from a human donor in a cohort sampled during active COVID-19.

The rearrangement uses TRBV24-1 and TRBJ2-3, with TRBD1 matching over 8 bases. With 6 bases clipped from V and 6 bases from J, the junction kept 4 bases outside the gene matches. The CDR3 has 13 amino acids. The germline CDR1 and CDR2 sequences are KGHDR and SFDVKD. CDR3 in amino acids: CATSLTGVDTQYF. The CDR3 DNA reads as TGTGCCACCAGTTTGACAGGGGTGGATACGCAGTATTTT.

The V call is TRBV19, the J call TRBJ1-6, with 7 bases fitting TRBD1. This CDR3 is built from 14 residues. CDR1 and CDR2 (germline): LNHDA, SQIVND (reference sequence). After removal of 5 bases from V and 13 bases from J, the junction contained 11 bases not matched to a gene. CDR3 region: CASSVRDSGGPLHF. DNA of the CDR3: TGTGCCAGTAGTGTCCGGGACAGCGGAGGCCCCCTCCACTTT.

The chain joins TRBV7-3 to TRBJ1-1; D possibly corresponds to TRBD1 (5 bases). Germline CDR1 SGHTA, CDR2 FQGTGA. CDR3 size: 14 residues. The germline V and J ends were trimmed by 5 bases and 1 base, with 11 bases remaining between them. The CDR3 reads CASSQNQGNTEAFF. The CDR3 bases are TGTGCCAGCAGCCAGAATCAGGGGAACACTGAAGCTTTCTTT.

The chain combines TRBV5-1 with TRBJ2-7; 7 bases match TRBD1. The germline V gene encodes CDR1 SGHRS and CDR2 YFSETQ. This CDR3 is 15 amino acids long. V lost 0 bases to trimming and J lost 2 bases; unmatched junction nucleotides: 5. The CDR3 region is CASSLDTGTAYEQYF. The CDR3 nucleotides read TGCGCCAGCAGCTTGGACACCGGGACAGCCTACGAGCAGTACTTC.

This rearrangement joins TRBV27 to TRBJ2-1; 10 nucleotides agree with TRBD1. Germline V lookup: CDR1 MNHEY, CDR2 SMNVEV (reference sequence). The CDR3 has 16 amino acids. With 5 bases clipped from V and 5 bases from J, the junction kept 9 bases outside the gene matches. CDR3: CASSTSGTGDNNEQFF. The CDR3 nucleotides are TGTGCCAGCAGTACATCCGGGACAGGGGATAACAATGAGCAGTTCTTC.

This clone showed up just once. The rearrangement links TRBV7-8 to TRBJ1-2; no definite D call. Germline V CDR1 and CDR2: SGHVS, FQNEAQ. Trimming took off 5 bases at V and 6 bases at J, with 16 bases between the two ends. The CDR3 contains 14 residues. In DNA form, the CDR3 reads TGTGCCAGCAGCCAAATGTCAGGCATAGATGGCTACACCTTC. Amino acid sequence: CASSQMSGIDGYTF.

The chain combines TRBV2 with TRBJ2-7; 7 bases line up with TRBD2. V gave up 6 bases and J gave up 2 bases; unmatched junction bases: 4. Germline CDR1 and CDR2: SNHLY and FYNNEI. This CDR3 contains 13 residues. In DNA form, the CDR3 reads TGTGCCAGCAGGGGAGGGACTGCCTACGAGCAGTACTTC. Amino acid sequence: CASRGGTAYEQYF.

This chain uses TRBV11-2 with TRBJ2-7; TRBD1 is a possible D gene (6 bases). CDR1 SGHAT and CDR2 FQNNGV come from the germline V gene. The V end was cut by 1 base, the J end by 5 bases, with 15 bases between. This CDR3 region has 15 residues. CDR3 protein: CASSLASTGVNEQYF. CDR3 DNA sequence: TGTGCCAGCAGCTTAGCCTCGACAGGAGTGAACGAGCAGTACTTC.

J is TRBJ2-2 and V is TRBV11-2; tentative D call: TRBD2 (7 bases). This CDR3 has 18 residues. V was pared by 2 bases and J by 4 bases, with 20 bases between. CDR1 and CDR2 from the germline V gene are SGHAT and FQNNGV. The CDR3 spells CASSLTGGGRLATGELFF. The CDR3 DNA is TGTGCCAGCAGCTTAACGGGGGGCGGTCGACTTGCCACCGGGGAGCTGTTTTTT.

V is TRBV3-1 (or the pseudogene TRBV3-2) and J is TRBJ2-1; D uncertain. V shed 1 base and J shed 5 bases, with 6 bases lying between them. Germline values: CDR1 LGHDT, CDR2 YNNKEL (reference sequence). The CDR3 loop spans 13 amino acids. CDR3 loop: CASSQARHNEQFF. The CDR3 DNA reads TGTGCCAGCAGCCAAGCCAGGCACAATGAGCAGTTCTTC.

CDR3 DNA sequence: TGTGCCTGGAGTTCCCGGGACAGGGGTCGGAGGGCAAATCAGCCCCAGCATTTT. It encodes CAWSSRDRGRRANQPQHF. This chain uses TRBV30 with TRBJ1-5, with TRBD1 matching over 10 bases. With V trimmed by 2 bases and J by 4 bases, 14 bases remained unmatched. Per germline, CDR1 GTSNPN and CDR2 SVGIG (reference sequence). This CDR3 contains 18 residues. Using reference TRBV30 and TRBJ1-5 for the parts outside the CDR3, the full variable domain is SQTIHQWPATLVQPVGSPLSLECTVEGTSNPNLYWYRQAAGRGLQLLFYSVGIGQISSEVPQNLSASRPQDRQFILSSKKLLLSDSGFYLCAWSSRDRGRRANQPQHFGDGTRLSIL.

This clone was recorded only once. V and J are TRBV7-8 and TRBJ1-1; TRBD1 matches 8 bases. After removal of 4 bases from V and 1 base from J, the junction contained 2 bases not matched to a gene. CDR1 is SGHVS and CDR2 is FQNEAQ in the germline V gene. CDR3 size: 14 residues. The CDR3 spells CASSYGQGNTEAFF. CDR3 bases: TGTGCCAGCAGCTATGGACAGGGGAACACTGAAGCTTTCTTT.

This CDR3 is CASSLRTVMNTEAFF. CDR3 DNA sequence: TGTGCCAGCAGTCTCCGGACAGTCATGAACACTGAAGCTTTCTTT. The J gene is TRBJ1-1, the V gene TRBV6-2 or TRBV6-3; possibly TRBD1 for D (6 bases). This CDR3 comprises 15 residues. V lost 5 bases and J lost 0, with 13 bases in between. In germline, CDR1 is MNHEY, CDR2 SVGEGT.

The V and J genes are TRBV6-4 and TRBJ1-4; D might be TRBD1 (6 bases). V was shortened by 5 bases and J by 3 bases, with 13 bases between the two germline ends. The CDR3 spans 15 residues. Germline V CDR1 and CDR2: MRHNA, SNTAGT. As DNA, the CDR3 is TGTGCCAGCAGTCCCCGGGGGGCAGCTAATGAAAAACTGTTTTTT. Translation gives CASSPRGAANEKLFF.

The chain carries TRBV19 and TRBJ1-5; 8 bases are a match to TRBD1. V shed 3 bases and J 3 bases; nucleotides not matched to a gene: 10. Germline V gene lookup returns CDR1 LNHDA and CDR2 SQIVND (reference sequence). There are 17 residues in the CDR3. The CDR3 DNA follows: TGTGCCAGTAGTATTGGTTTGCGGGACAGGTACAATCAGCCCCAGCATTTT. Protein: CASSIGLRDRYNQPQHF.